A selection of T cell receptor beta chains follows, all from one sample in a study of shared clonotypes between healthy human individuals. Generated by immunoSEQ multiplex PCR, the TCRdb table keeps only in-frame clones and is missing some. The data show about 330,000 clones, around 87% seen once. Specimen: memory CD8+ T cells sorted from blood. These receptors were taken from a man aged 18 to 30 in good health. The CDR3 runs from the conserved cysteine through the conserved F or W. The D gene is left open where the match is weak. The size of a clone is reported for some rows only, either as once, few or many, or as a class for expanded clones.

clone size	V gene	J gene	D gene	CDR3 protein	CDR3 DNA
.	TRBV7-9	TRBJ2-5	.	CASSLDGQETQYF	TGTGCCAGCAGCTTAGACGGACAAGAGACCCAGTACTTC
.	TRBV28	TRBJ2-2	.	CASSPTGEGTGELFF	TGTGCCAGCAGCCCCACAGGGGAGGGCACCGGGGAGCTGTTTTTT
.	TRBV6-5	TRBJ1-2	.	CASSLTGPGGYGYTF	TGTGCCAGCAGTCTTACAGGGCCGGGCGGCTATGGCTACACCTTC
once	TRBV27	TRBJ1-2	TRBD1	CASSFGGGAPGYGYTF	TGTGCCAGCAGTTTCGGAGGGGGCGCGCCTGGCTATGGCTACACCTTC
.	TRBV4-3	TRBJ1-4	TRBD1	CASSQDRGQGVEKLFF	TGCGCCAGCAGCCAAGATAGGGGACAGGGAGTTGAAAAACTGTTTTTT
.	TRBV2	TRBJ2-2	TRBD2	CASLTSGSAGELFF	TGTGCCAGCTTGACTAGCGGGAGCGCCGGGGAGCTGTTTTTT
.	TRBV2	TRBJ1-1	.	CATPADAQGLEAFF	TGTGCCACTCCCGCCGATGCCCAAGGACTTGAAGCTTTCTTT
.	TRBV15	TRBJ1-6	.	CATSIQGNSPLHF	TGTGCCACCAGCATCCAGGGCAATTCACCCCTCCACTTT
.	TRBV11-2	TRBJ1-2	TRBD1	CASSLSQVGTGTSGYTF	TGTGCCAGCAGCCTCTCTCAAGTGGGGACAGGCACCTCTGGCTACACCTTC
.	TRBV6-6	TRBJ1-2	.	CASSYPQGDGYTF	TGTGCCAGCAGTTACCCCCAGGGCGATGGCTACACCTTC
.	TRBV18	TRBJ1-2	.	CASSPPVKVNYGYTF	TGTGCCAGCTCACCACCGGTGAAAGTCAACTATGGCTACACCTTC
.	TRBV4-1	TRBJ2-1	.	CASSQDLATEGGNEQFF	TGCGCCAGCAGCCAAGATCTCGCAACGGAGGGAGGCAATGAGCAGTTCTTC
.	TRBV4-1	TRBJ1-4	TRBD1	CASSRADRGSEKLFF	TGCGCCAGCAGCCGGGCGGACAGGGGGAGCGAAAAACTGTTTTTT
.	TRBV2	TRBJ2-7	TRBD1	CASSVGTGGFEQYF	TGTGCCAGCAGTGTCGGGACAGGGGGCTTCGAGCAGTACTTC
.	TRBV13	TRBJ2-7	TRBD2	CASSLEGLVGEGPSYEQYF	TGTGCCAGCAGCTTAGAGGGCCTAGTGGGGGAGGGCCCTTCTTACGAGCAGTACTTC
few	TRBV7-7	TRBJ2-5	.	CASSHGHRETQYF	TGTGCTAGCAGCCACGGACATAGAGAGACCCAGTACTTC
.	TRBV4-1	TRBJ2-7	.	CASSQDSGATYEQYF	TGCGCCAGCAGCCAAGATAGCGGAGCGACCTACGAGCAGTACTTC
.	TRBV7-9	TRBJ1-1	.	CASSLAGKDTEAFF	TGTGCCAGCAGCTTAGCAGGGAAGGACACTGAAGCTTTCTTT
once	TRBV7-2	TRBJ2-7	TRBD1	CASSLAGQGAYEQYF	TGTGCCAGCAGCTTAGCCGGACAGGGCGCCTACGAGCAGTACTTC
.	TRBV27	TRBJ2-7	.	CASSLGVFYEQYF	TGTGCCAGCAGTTTAGGGGTCTTCTACGAGCAGTACTTC
many	TRBV7-9	TRBJ2-2	.	CASSSQTVQGRSGELFF	TGTGCCAGCAGCTCCCAAACGGTACAGGGAAGGTCCGGGGAGCTGTTTTTT
.	TRBV11-2	TRBJ2-7	.	CASSFGGEHYEQYF	TGTGCCAGCAGCTTTGGGGGAGAACACTACGAGCAGTACTTC
.	TRBV11-2	TRBJ2-7	.	CASSLSQEFYEQYF	TGTGCCAGCAGCTTATCACAGGAATTCTACGAGCAGTACTTC
.	TRBV6-6	TRBJ2-7	.	CAALGLGGAPYEQYF	TGTGCCGCCTTGGGATTAGGGGGGGCCCCCTACGAGCAGTACTTC
.	TRBV28	TRBJ2-2	.	CASSPTLNTGELFF	TGTGCCAGCAGTCCGACCCTGAACACCGGGGAGCTGTTTTTT
.	TRBV30	TRBJ2-5	TRBD2	CAWEAGFEETQYF	TGTGCCTGGGAAGCGGGGTTTGAGGAGACCCAGTACTTC
many	TRBV6-1	TRBJ2-5	.	CASSGTWGQRETQYF	TGTGCCAGCAGCGGGACGTGGGGCCAGCGGGAGACCCAGTACTTC
many	TRBV6-5	TRBJ2-1	.	CASRVSDEQFF	TGTGCCAGTCGAGTCAGCGATGAGCAGTTCTTC
few	TRBV27	TRBJ2-6	.	CASSLRQAPGANVLTF	TGTGCCAGCAGTTTACGACAGGCACCTGGGGCCAACGTCCTGACTTTC
.	TRBV9	TRBJ2-5	.	CASSANQETQYF	TGTGCCAGCAGCGCCAATCAGGAGACCCAGTACTTC
.	TRBV27	TRBJ2-1	.	CATFDRAGSYNEQFF	TGTGCCACCTTTGACAGGGCGGGATCCTACAATGAGCAGTTCTTC
.	TRBV19	TRBJ2-1	.	CASSIDWGPSEQFF	TGTGCCAGTAGTATAGATTGGGGACCCAGTGAGCAGTTCTTC
.	TRBV7-8	TRBJ2-7	TRBD1	CASSLKRQGSYEQYF	TGTGCCAGCAGCTTAAAGCGACAGGGTTCCTACGAGCAGTACTTC
.	TRBV28	TRBJ1-6	.	CASTPRGSRGSPLHF	TGTGCCAGCACTCCTAGAGGGTCCCGAGGATCACCCCTCCACTTT
.	TRBV6-5	TRBJ1-1	.	CASSYSQEYTEAFF	TGTGCCAGCAGTTACTCGCAAGAGTACACTGAAGCTTTCTTT
.	TRBV10-1	TRBJ2-1	TRBD2	CAPGAGGLNEQFF	TGCGCCCCCGGGGCGGGAGGGCTAAATGAGCAGTTCTTC
.	TRBV29-1	TRBJ2-1	.	CSVEDLRNEQFF	TGCAGCGTTGAAGATCTCAGGAATGAGCAGTTCTTC
many	TRBV2	TRBJ2-1	TRBD2	CASRDSGEQFF	TGTGCCAGCAGAGATAGCGGGGAGCAGTTCTTC
.	TRBV10-2	TRBJ2-2	.	CASSPYGELFF	TGCGCCAGCAGTCCGTACGGGGAGCTGTTTTTT
few	TRBV5-1	TRBJ2-3	.	CASSLVTATDTQYF	TGCGCCAGCAGCTTGGTAACAGCCACAGATACGCAGTATTTT
.	TRBV27	TRBJ2-7	TRBD1	CASSQQGPNEQYF	TGTGCCAGCAGCCAACAGGGGCCTAACGAGCAGTACTTC
once	TRBV4-3	TRBJ1-2	TRBD1	CASSQDRDRGLVTNYGYTF	TGCGCCAGCAGCCAAGACAGGGACAGGGGCTTGGTCACTAACTATGGCTACACCTTC
.	TRBV27	TRBJ2-7	.	CASSWGESSYEQYF	TGTGCCAGCAGTTGGGGGGAGAGCTCCTACGAGCAGTACTTC
.	TRBV7-2	TRBJ2-1	TRBD2	CASFTETAGGSYNEQFF	TGTGCCAGCTTTACCGAGACAGCGGGAGGATCATACAATGAGCAGTTCTTC
.	TRBV28	TRBJ1-1	.	CASNKNTEAFF	TGTGCCAGCAACAAGAACACTGAAGCTTTCTTT
once	TRBV4-3	TRBJ2-7	TRBD2	CASSQERVGLAGVYEQYF	TGCGCCAGCAGCCAAGAAAGGGTTGGACTAGCGGGAGTCTACGAGCAGTACTTC
.	TRBV13	TRBJ2-2	TRBD2	CASSRTSGGLNTGELFF	TGTGCCAGCAGCCGGACTAGCGGGGGCCTGAACACCGGGGAGCTGTTTTTT
.	TRBV21-1	TRBJ2-7	.	CASSPRVLCYEQYF	TGTGCCAGCAGCCCGAGGGTACTTTGCTACGAGCAGTACTTC
.	TRBV7-9	TRBJ1-1	.	CASSRDSLILNTEAFF	TGTGCCAGCAGCCGCGACAGCCTGATCCTGAACACTGAAGCTTTCTTT
many	TRBV30	TRBJ1-2	TRBD1	CAWSDRDYGYTF	TGTGCCTGGAGCGACAGGGACTATGGCTACACCTTC